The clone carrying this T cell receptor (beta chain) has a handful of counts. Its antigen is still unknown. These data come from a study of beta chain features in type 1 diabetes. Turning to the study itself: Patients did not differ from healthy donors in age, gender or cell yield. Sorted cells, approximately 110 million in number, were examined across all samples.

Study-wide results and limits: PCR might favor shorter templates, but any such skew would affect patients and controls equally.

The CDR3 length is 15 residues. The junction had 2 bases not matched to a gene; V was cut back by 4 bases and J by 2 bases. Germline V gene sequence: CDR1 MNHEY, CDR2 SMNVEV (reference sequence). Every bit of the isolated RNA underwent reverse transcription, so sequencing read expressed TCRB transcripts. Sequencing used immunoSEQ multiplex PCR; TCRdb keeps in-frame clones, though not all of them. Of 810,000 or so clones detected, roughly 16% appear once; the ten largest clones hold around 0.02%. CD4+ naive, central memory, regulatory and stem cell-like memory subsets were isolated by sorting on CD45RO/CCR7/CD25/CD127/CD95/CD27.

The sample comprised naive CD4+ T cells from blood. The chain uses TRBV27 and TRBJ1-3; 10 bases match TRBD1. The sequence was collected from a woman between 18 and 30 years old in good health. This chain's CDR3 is CASSSGQGTGNTIYF. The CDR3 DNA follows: TGTGCCAGCAGTTCGGGACAGGGGACTGGAAACACCATATATTTT.